Reported below is one T cell receptor beta chain. Methods used by the authors: Counts of nucleated cells, estimated from reference gene primer amplification, were obtained. Data came from immunoSEQ multiplex PCR; TCRdb stores just in-frame clones and leaves some out. That table gives V, J and clone size, and the DNA gave D and trimming. The sample yields more than 250,000 clones, about 89% seen once. Cohort assignment relied on participant-reported clinical history. Donors in Cohort 3 who had recovered were those with two negative PCRs, healthcare professional clearance, or resolution of their symptoms. This record comes from a study of blood T cell repertoires in COVID-19. For the study at large: Samples taken during acute and convalescent COVID-19 were collected in the United States, Italy and Spain.

Per germline, CDR1 LGHNA and CDR2 YNFKEQ. The CDR3 covers 19 residues. Unmatched junction bases numbered 10, after V lost 0 bases and J lost 4 bases. The clonotype comes from a young woman who had recovered from COVID-19. This chain uses TRBV4-2 with TRBJ1-4, with 11 bases aligning to TRBD1. The sequencing sample was made of PBMCs or T cells enriched from blood (not recorded which). The CDR3 DNA follows: TGTGCCAGCAGCCAAGATAAGGGACAGGGGGGCCTTGGTAATGAAAAACTGTTTTTT. It codes for CASSQDKGQGGLGNEKLFF.